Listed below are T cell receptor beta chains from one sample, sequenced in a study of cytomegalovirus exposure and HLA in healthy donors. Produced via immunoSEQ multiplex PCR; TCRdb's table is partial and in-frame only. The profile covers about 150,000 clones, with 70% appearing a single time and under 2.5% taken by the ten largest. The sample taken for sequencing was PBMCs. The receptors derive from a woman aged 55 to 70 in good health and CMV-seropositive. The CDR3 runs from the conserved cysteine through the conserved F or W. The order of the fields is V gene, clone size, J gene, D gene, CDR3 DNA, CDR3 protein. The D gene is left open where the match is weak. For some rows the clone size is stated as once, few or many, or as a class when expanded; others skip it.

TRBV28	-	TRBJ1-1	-	TGTGCCAGCAGCTGGACAGTGGGCACTGAAGCTTTCTTT	CASSWTVGTEAFF
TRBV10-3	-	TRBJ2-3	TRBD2	TGTGCCATCAGTGAGTCAAGCGGGAGGACAGATACGCAGTATTTT	CAISESSGRTDTQYF
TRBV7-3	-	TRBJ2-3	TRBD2	TGTGCCAGCAGCTTGACGGCGGGAGCAACAGATACGCAGTATTTT	CASSLTAGATDTQYF
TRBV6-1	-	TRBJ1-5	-	TGTGCCAGCAGTGAGGGTCCCGGGACAAATCAGCCCCAGCATTTT	CASSEGPGTNQPQHF
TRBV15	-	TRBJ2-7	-	TGTGCCACCAGCAGAGATCTTTACGAGCAGTACTTC	CATSRDLYEQYF
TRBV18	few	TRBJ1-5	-	TGTGCCAGCTCACCATTCGAGACCGGGACATTACCCCAGCATTTT	CASSPFETGTLPQHF
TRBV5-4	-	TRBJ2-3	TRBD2	TGTGCCAGCAGCGGACGTGGGAGGGCTGGCACAGATACGCAGTATTTT	CASSGRGRAGTDTQYF
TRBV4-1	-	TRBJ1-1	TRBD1	TGCGCCAGCAGCCTTGGGACAGGGGGCAGGAACACTGAAGCTTTCTTT	CASSLGTGGRNTEAFF
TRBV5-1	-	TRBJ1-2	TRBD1	TGCGCCAGCAGCTTGGATGGACAGGGGTATGGCTACACCTTC	CASSLDGQGYGYTF
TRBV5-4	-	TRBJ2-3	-	TGTGCCAGCAGCACGAGCGGCACAGATACGCAGTATTTT	CASSTSGTDTQYF
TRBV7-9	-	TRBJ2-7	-	TGTGCCAGCCCTTTAAGAGGGAGGTGTGGGAGTGAGTACGAGCAGTACTTC	CASPLRGRCGSEYEQYF
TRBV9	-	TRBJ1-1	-	TGTGCCAGCAGCGTGACAGGCGCCGTCGAGGGCACTGAAGCTTTCTTT	CASSVTGAVEGTEAFF
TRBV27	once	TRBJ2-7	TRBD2	TGTGCCAGCAGTGCCCGACTAGCGGGACTCTCCTACGAGCAGTACTTC	CASSARLAGLSYEQYF
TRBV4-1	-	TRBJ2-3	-	TGCGCCAGCAGCCAGCGCGGGACAGATACGCAGTATTTT	CASSQRGTDTQYF
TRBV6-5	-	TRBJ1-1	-	TGTGCCAGCAGTTCCCCAGGGTTGAACACTGAAGCTTTCTTT	CASSSPGLNTEAFF
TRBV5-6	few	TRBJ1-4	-	TGTGCCAGCAGCTTCTCAGGGGTTAATGAAAAACTGTTTTTT	CASSFSGVNEKLFF
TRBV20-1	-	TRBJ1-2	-	TGCAGTGCTAGAGAGGGGCTTGGCTACACCTTC	CSAREGLGYTF
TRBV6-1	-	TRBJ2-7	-	TGTGCCAGCAGGGGGCGACTAGATAGCTACAACGAGCAGTACTTC	CASRGRLDSYNEQYF
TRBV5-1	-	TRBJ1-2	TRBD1	TGCGCCAGCAGCGAACAGGGGGGGAACTTTGATGGCTACACCTTC	CASSEQGGNFDGYTF
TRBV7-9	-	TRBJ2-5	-	-	CASSTSGVETQYF
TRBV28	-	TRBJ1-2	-	TGTGCCAGCAGTTTAGGAGAGAGGTATGGCTACACCTTC	CASSLGERYGYTF
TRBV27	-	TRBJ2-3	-	TGTGCCAGCAGTTTATTGTCGCTAGCGATCGATACGCAGTATTTT	CASSLLSLAIDTQYF
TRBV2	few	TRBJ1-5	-	TGTGCCAGCAGCAACGAGGGCTACCAGCCCCAGCATTTT	CASSNEGYQPQHF
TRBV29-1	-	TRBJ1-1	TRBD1	TGCAGCGTCGTACAGGGGACCGACACTGAAGCTTTCTTT	CSVVQGTDTEAFF
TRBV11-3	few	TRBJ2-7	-	TGTGCCAGCAGCTTCCGTCAGTACTTC	CASSFRQYF
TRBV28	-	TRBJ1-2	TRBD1	TGTGCCAGCACCTGGGGACAGCCGAACTATGGCTACACCTTC	CASTWGQPNYGYTF
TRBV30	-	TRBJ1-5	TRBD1	TGTGCCTGGAGTGCCCCTCGACAGGGTAGGATGCCCCAGCATTTT	CAWSAPRQGRMPQHF
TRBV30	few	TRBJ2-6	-	TGTGCCTGGAGTTCCGGGGATGGGGCCAACGTCCTGACTTTC	CAWSSGDGANVLTF
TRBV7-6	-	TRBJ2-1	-	TGTGCCAGCAGCTCCGACTGGCGCGCACCATACAATGAGCAGTTCTTC	CASSSDWRAPYNEQFF
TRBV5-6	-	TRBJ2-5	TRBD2	TGTGCCAGCAGCTTGGCCTTTTCTAGCGGGAGGACTGTGACCCAGTACTTC	CASSLAFSSGRTVTQYF
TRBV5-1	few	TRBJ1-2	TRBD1	TGCGCCAGCAGCTTCGACAGGGTAAACTATGGCTACACCTTC	CASSFDRVNYGYTF
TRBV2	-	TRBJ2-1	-	TGTGCCAGCAGCCTTAGTCCCTCGAGGTACAATGAGCAGTTCTTC	CASSLSPSRYNEQFF
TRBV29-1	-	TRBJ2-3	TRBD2	TGCAGCGTAACTGTACTAGCGGGAGTTGTGACAGATACGCAGTATTTT	CSVTVLAGVVTDTQYF
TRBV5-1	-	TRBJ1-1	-	TGCGCCAGCAGCTTGGAGGCCCTCGGGAGCACTGAAGCTTTCTTT	CASSLEALGSTEAFF
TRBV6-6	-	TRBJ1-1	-	TGTGCCAGCAGGCGCCCACAGGGAGCTGAAGCTTTCTTT	CASRRPQGAEAFF
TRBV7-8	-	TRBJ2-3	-	TGTGCCAGCAGCGGAAGTTGGGCAGTAACAGATACGCAGTATTTT	CASSGSWAVTDTQYF
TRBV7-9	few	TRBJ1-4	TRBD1	TGTGCCAGCAGGCCCGGGACAGGGAACGGAAAACTGTTTTTT	CASRPGTGNGKLFF
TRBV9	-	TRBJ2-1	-	TGTGCCAGCAGCGTCCAGGGGAGCTCCTACAATGAGCAGTTCTTC	CASSVQGSSYNEQFF
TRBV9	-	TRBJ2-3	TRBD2	TGTGCCAGCAGCCCCCGGACTAGCGGATACACAGATACGCAGTATTTT	CASSPRTSGYTDTQYF
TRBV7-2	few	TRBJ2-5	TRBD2	TGTGCCAGCAGCTTAACTAGCGGCCCACAAGAGACCCAGTACTTC	CASSLTSGPQETQYF
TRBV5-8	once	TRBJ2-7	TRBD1	TGTGCCAGCAGCATCCGGGGACAGCCCTACGAGCAGTACTTC	CASSIRGQPYEQYF
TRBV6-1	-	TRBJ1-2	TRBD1	TGTGCCAGCAGCCTAATGGACAGGATTAACTATGGCTACACCTTC	CASSLMDRINYGYTF
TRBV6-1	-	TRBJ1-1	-	TGTGCCAGCAGCCTATTGAACACTGAAGCTTTCTTT	CASSLLNTEAFF
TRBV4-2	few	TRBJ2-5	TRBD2	TGTGCCAGCAGCCCTATAGCGGGAGGGCCTCGGGAGACCCAGTACTTC	CASSPIAGGPRETQYF
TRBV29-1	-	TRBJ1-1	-	TGCAGCGTCGGGGGATCGGCTTTCTTT	CSVGGSAFF
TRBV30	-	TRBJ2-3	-	TGTGCCTGGAGTGTCTCAGATACGCAGTATTTT	CAWSVSDTQYF